This TCR beta chain was sequenced for a study of blood T cell repertoires in COVID-19. As for the study in general: Acute-phase and convalescent COVID-19 samples originated in the United States, Italy and Spain. In each case, the material was cDNA or gDNA derived from T cells, B-cell-depleted T cells, or PBMCs.

V lost 7 bases and J lost 7, with 9 bases in between. Germline V CDR1 and CDR2: SQVTM, ANQGSEA. This CDR3 region has 10 residues. The authors' processing: Researchers report that nucleated cell counts were estimated from reference gene primer amplification. Libraries were prepared by immunoSEQ multiplex PCR; TCRdb keeps only in-frame clonotypes and omits some of them. Clonal size and the V and J genes are those of that table, whereas D and trimming came from the DNA. This sample carries roughly 200,000 clones, over 80% of them seen once, and the ten largest clones take 27%. The material sequenced was peripheral blood. The chain combines TRBV29-1 with TRBJ2-3; tentatively, D is TRBD1 (6 bases). The clonotype was recovered from a man aged 35 to 55 with acute or convalescent COVID-19. The CDR3 reads CSGTEHTQYF. CDR3 coding DNA: TGCAGCGGGACAGAACATACGCAGTATTTT.